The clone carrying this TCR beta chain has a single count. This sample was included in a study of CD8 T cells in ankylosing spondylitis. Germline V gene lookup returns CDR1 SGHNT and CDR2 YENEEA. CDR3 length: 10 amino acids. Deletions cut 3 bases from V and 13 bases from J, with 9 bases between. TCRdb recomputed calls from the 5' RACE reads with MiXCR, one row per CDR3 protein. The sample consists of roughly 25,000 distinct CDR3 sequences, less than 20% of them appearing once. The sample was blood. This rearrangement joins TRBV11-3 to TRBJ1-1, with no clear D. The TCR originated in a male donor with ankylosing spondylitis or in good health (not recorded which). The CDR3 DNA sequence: TGTGCCAGCAGCTTGCCCAGGAGTTTCTTT. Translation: CASSLPRSFF.